This T cell receptor (beta chain) was found in a study of T-cell memory formation after mild COVID-19. TCRdb ran MiXCR on the 5' RACE reads and lists one entry per CDR3 protein. Of some 54,000 distinct CDR3 sequences in the sample, over 7.5% were seen once. Findings and limits, study-wide: Confirmation was lacking for SARS-CoV-2 specificity of second-wave clones that peaked on day 37.

This CDR3 spans 14 amino acids. The germline V gene has CDR1 SGHTA and CDR2 FQGNSA. V lost 7 bases to trimming and J lost 6 bases, with 15 bases between them. As to this clonotype: Its antigen is undetermined.

Sequenced material: PBMCs or a T cell subset sorted from them (not recorded which). The V call is TRBV7-2, the J call TRBJ2-2; no reliable D call. This TCR derives from a man younger than 30 who had mild COVID-19 (a few samples of this study predate the infection). Cell type and time point are not known. This CDR3 is CASTPQVLSGELFF. The CDR3 bases are TGTGCCAGCACCCCCCAAGTCCTATCCGGGGAGCTGTTTTTT.